The 26 T cell receptor beta chains listed next were all sequenced from one sample in a study of T cells in Graves' hyperthyroidism and ophthalmopathy (dated by TCRdb to about 2019). The library was produced with multiplex PCR. The sequencer was an Illumina HiSeq 2000. TCR beta CDR3 regions were amplified from RNA transcripts. A first-round RT-PCR of the TCR CDR3 used the HTBI primer set with the Qiagen OneStep RT-PCR kit. In-frame beta chains were kept once TCRdb had trimmed the public reads at Q25 with fastp and called clones with MiXCR. Duplicate CDR3 protein sequences are folded into a single record with the most common DNA and genes. The sample table lists approximately 500,000 distinct CDR3 sequences, about 45% of them with a count of one. 7.5% to 8.5% of the sample rests with the top ten. Sequenced material: peripheral blood or thyroid tissue (not recorded which). These TCRs come from a woman younger than 35 with Graves' hyperthyroidism.

The chain has TRBV7-9 and TRBJ1-2; D gene unclear. The CDR3 is 9 residues long. Per germline, CDR1 SEHNR and CDR2 FQNEAQ (reference sequence). V was clipped by 4 bases and J by 12 bases, with 6 bases between them. The CDR3 DNA reads as TGTGCCAGCAGCTCTCGCGACACCTTC. This encodes CASSSRDTF.

The chain has TRBV7-9 and TRBJ1-6, with no clear D. This CDR3 is 12 amino acids long. Between the trimmed V and J ends, which lost 5 bases and 14 bases, there was a span of 13 bases. Germline V gene lookup returns CDR1 SEHNR and CDR2 FQNEAQ (reference sequence). CDR3 sequence reads: CASSSGKNSLHF. The CDR3 nucleotides are TGTGCCAGCAGCAGTGGGAAAAATTCCCTCCACTTT.

In its sample, this clonotype was seen many times. Here the CDR3 reads CASSLHMGNTIYF. The CDR3 region has the DNA TGTGCCAGCAGCCTCCATATGGGAAACACCATATATTTT. The J gene is TRBJ1-3, the V gene TRBV7-2; D uncertain. CDR3 size: 13 residues. V shed 5 bases and J shed 4 bases, with 9 bases lying between them. Looked up from germline, CDR1 is SGHTA and CDR2 is FQGNSA.

The chain has TRBV5-1 and TRBJ2-3, with 10 bases identical to TRBD2. CDR3 length: 18 amino acids. V gave up 4 bases and J gave up 4 bases; unmatched junction bases: 15. Germline loops: CDR1 SGHRS, CDR2 YFSETQ. The CDR3 loop is CASSTEREGLFVADTQYF. The CDR3 nucleotides read TGCGCCAGCAGCACAGAGCGGGAGGGCCTCTTCGTTGCAGATACGCAGTATTTT.

This clonotype was counted a single time. This chain links TRBV24-1 with TRBJ1-2; maybe TRBD1 (5 bases). The CDR3 length is 11 residues. Germline V gives CDR1 KGHDR, CDR2 SFDVKD. The V end was cut by 8 bases, the J end by 8 bases, with 11 bases between. The CDR3 DNA follows: TGTGCCACCACAGAGGCAGGGGGCTACACCTTC. Encoded protein: CATTEAGGYTF.

This clonotype was counted at least ten times. V is TRBV9 and J is TRBJ1-6; D perhaps matches TRBD1 (6 bases). Looked up from germline, CDR1 is SGDLS and CDR2 is YYNGEE. The V end lost 0 bases, the J end lost 7 bases, and 11 bases lay between the germline ends. This CDR3 region has 15 residues. The DNA for the CDR3 is TGTGCCAGCAGCGTAGGGGGGGCTGAGAATTCACCCCTCCACTTT. Translated, it gives CASSVGGAENSPLHF.

To note about this clonotype: It may be a read error: a sequence one base away is much more abundant. CDR3 nucleotide sequence: TGTGCCAGCAGACAGAGGGCAAAGGAGGAAAACACCATATATTTT. This sequence encodes CASRQRAKEENTIYF. The V gene is TRBV6-6, the J gene TRBJ1-3; D gene ambiguous. The length of the CDR3 is 15 residues. Trimming cost V 6 bases and J 6 bases, with 18 bases left between them. Germline values: CDR1 MNHNY, CDR2 SVGAGI (reference sequence).

This clonotype was seen ten or more times. The chain has TRBV9 and TRBJ1-2, with D unclear. The CDR3 runs to 15 residues. Deletions cut 4 bases from V and 0 bases from J, with 13 bases between. Germline CDR1 SGDLS, CDR2 YYNGEE. As DNA, the CDR3 is TGTGCCAGCAGCATAGACGTTGGGGCTAACTATGGCTACACCTTC. It translates to CASSIDVGANYGYTF.

The table lists this clonotype with a few counts. The chain combines TRBV15 with TRBJ1-5; D perhaps matches TRBD1 (5 bases). Germline V gene data show CDR1 as LNHNV and CDR2 as YYDKDF (reference sequence). The CDR3 extends over 15 amino acids. V gave up 1 base and J gave up 6 bases, with 13 bases separating them. DNA for the CDR3: TGTGCCACCAGCAGAGCCAGGGAGGGCTCTCAGCCCCAGCATTTT. Protein product: CATSRAREGSQPQHF.

Ten or more counts support this clonotype. This sequence joins TRBV7-9 and TRBJ1-2; TRBD1 agrees at 11 bases. V shed 5 bases, J shed 7 bases, and the junction held 6 bases outside the gene matches. Germline assignment: CDR1 SEHNR and CDR2 FQNEAQ (reference sequence). The CDR3 totals 14 residues. CDR3 in DNA: TGTGCCAGCAGCCCTCCCGGGACAGGGGGTGGCTACACCTTC. This sequence encodes CASSPPGTGGGYTF.

There are many counts of this clonotype. The rearrangement joins TRBV7-2 to TRBJ1-2, with a tentative D call TRBD1 (6 bases). In germline, CDR1 is SGHTA, CDR2 FQGNSA. V was clipped by 0 bases and J by 3 bases, with 8 bases between them. The CDR3 covers 14 residues. CDR3 region: CASSLASGDYGYTF. The DNA for the CDR3 is TGTGCCAGCAGCTTAGCCTCAGGGGACTATGGCTACACCTTC.

This rearrangement joins TRBV27 to TRBJ1-1; 7 positions match TRBD1. CDR1 MNHEY and CDR2 SMNVEV come from the germline V gene (reference sequence). Unmatched junction bases numbered 3, after V lost 2 bases and J lost 3 bases. The CDR3 extends over 14 amino acids. CDR3 in DNA: TGTGCCAGCAGTTTAAGCCAGGGGGACACTGAAGCTTTCTTT. Its protein is CASSLSQGDTEAFF.

At least ten counts were recorded for this clonotype. The chain joins TRBV15 to TRBJ2-7, with TRBD1 matching over 7 bases. The germline V gene encodes CDR1 LNHNV and CDR2 YYDKDF (reference sequence). The CDR3 runs 15 residues. V lost 1 base, J lost 1 base, and 4 bases stayed unmatched. CDR3 DNA: TGTGCCACCAGCAGAGCAGGGACAGAATCCTACGAGCAGTACTTC. It yields the protein CATSRAGTESYEQYF.

This clonotype was counted ten times or more. This sequence joins TRBV20-1 and TRBJ1-5; D is unclear. Trimming took 5 bases from V and 5 from J, leaving 19 bases between them. The CDR3 contains 15 residues. The germline gives CDR1 DFQATT, CDR2 SNEGSKA (reference sequence). CDR3 bases: TGCAGTGCTGAGGACTTCCAACAAAGAGATCAGCCCCAGCATTTT. As protein: CSAEDFQQRDQPQHF.

This clonotype was counted ten times or more. The chain links TRBV25-1 to TRBJ1-1; 7 nucleotides align to TRBD1. CDR3 length equals 15 residues. In germline, CDR1 is MGHDK, CDR2 SYGVNS. Trimming at V came to 5 bases and at J to 3 bases, leaving 9 bases not matched to a gene. The CDR3 loop is CASSLVQGTDTEAFF. In DNA, the CDR3 is TGTGCCAGCAGTTTAGTACAGGGGACTGACACTGAAGCTTTCTTT.

The table lists this clonotype with many counts. This rearrangement joins TRBV6-2 or TRBV6-3 to TRBJ1-1, with a possible D match to TRBD1 (5 bases). Germline V CDR1 and CDR2: MNHEY, SVGEGT. This CDR3 region has 14 residues. Trimming took off 7 bases at V and 2 bases at J, with 14 bases between the two ends. CDR3 amino acids: CASTLSGFNTEAFF. CDR3 bases: TGTGCCAGCACCCTTTCAGGGTTTAACACTGAAGCTTTCTTT.

A word on this clonotype: The conserved phenylalanine or tryptophan normally closing the CDR3 is absent here, so this likely arose from a read error. The chain uses TRBV20-1 and TRBJ2-7; no clear D. The germline V and J ends were trimmed by 0 bases and 4 bases, with 10 bases remaining between them. CDR3 length: 13 residues. Germline V gene lookup returns CDR1 DFQATT and CDR2 SNEGSKA (reference sequence). Written as DNA, the CDR3 is TGCAGTGCTAGAGACAGTAACTTATACGAGCAGTACCTC. Translated, it gives CSARDSNLYEQYL.

This clonotype was recorded many times. The chain has TRBV27 and TRBJ2-7, with TRBD2 as a possible D gene (6 bases). CDR3 size: 13 residues. Trimming took off 0 bases at V and 5 bases at J, with 8 bases between the two ends. From germline, CDR1 is MNHEY and CDR2 SMNVEV (reference sequence). The CDR3 loop reads CASSLSGGHEQYF. DNA of the CDR3: TGTGCCAGCAGTTTATCCGGAGGGCACGAGCAGTACTTC.

Only a few counts were recorded for this clonotype. The V gene is TRBV7-2, the J gene TRBJ2-3; weak D call: TRBD1 (5 bases). Trimming removed 3 bases at V and 4 bases at J, with 11 bases between. The CDR3 consists of 14 residues. Germline CDR1 SGHTA, CDR2 FQGNSA. In DNA form, the CDR3 reads TGTGCCAGCAGCTTCGAAGGACACCCAGATACGCAGTATTTT. Translation: CASSFEGHPDTQYF.

This clonotype came up a few times. The rearrangement uses TRBV27 and TRBJ2-7; 9 bases agree with TRBD1. The CDR3 loop spans 15 amino acids. Trimming removed 5 bases from V and 4 bases from J; junction bases left unmatched: 9. Germline assignment: CDR1 MNHEY and CDR2 SMNVEV (reference sequence). In DNA, the CDR3 is TGTGCCAGCAGTGTCAGCGGGACAGGGTGGTACGAGCAGTACTTC. It yields the protein CASSVSGTGWYEQYF.

Comment on this clonotype: No conserved phenylalanine or tryptophan is present at the end of the CDR3, so a read error is the likely explanation. The DNA is left out, because the CDR3 cannot be placed on it with certainty; the CDR3 is given as TCRdb lists it. V is TRBV15 and J is TRBJ2-4; the table calls TRBD2, which could not be checked here. CDR1 and CDR2 from the germline V gene are LNHNV and YYDKDF (reference sequence). The CDR3 is 9 amino acids long, termini counted. CDR3: CATSRDSLP.

The chain couples TRBV3-1 to TRBJ1-3, with D unclear. Germline V gives CDR1 LGHDT, CDR2 YNNKEL (reference sequence). The V end lost 8 bases, the J end lost 0 bases, and 11 bases lay between the germline ends. This CDR3 spans 14 amino acids. CDR3 protein: CASGSHVSGNTIYF. For the CDR3, the DNA is TGTGCCAGCGGCAGCCACGTCTCTGGAAACACCATATATTTT.

The V call is TRBV28, the J call TRBJ2-5; 11 bases fit TRBD2. V gave up 5 bases and J gave up 5 bases; unmatched junction bases: 16. Germline assignment: CDR1 MDHEN and CDR2 SYDVKM. CDR3 length: 18 amino acids. In DNA form, the CDR3 reads TGTGCCAGCAGTAGGGGGGTAGCGGGAGGGATGTCGCTTGAGACCCAGTACTTC. Translating it yields CASSRGVAGGMSLETQYF.

This clonotype was seen repeatedly, ten times or more. The chain employs TRBV15 and TRBJ1-3, with a possible D match to TRBD1 (5 bases). The CDR3 has 16 amino acids. CDR1 LNHNV and CDR2 YYDKDF come from the germline V gene (reference sequence). The V and J ends lost 1 base and 0 bases respectively, with 10 bases between them. CDR3 amino acids: CATSRVGDHSGNTIYF. For the CDR3, the DNA is TGTGCCACCAGCAGAGTAGGGGATCACTCTGGAAACACCATATATTTT.

This clonotype was detected many times. The rearrangement links TRBV29-1 to TRBJ2-2, with TRBD2 matching over 16 bases. Unmatched junction bases numbered 8, after V lost 4 bases and J lost 3 bases. The CDR3 extends over 18 amino acids. CDR1 is SQVTM and CDR2 is ANQGSEA in the germline V gene. CDR3 nucleotides: TGCAGCGTTGGGGCCGGGACTAGCGGGAGGGTTTACACCGGGGAGCTGTTTTTT. This translates into CSVGAGTSGRVYTGELFF.

This chain uses TRBV2 with TRBJ2-2; 16 bases are shared with TRBD2. The CDR3 is 19 residues long. CDR1 is SNHLY and CDR2 is FYNNEI in the germline V gene. With 6 bases clipped from V and 4 bases from J, the junction kept 11 bases outside the gene matches. CDR3: CASSHTGLAGGDRTGELFF. CDR3 DNA sequence: TGTGCCAGCAGCCACACGGGACTAGCGGGAGGGGATCGCACCGGGGAGCTGTTTTTT.